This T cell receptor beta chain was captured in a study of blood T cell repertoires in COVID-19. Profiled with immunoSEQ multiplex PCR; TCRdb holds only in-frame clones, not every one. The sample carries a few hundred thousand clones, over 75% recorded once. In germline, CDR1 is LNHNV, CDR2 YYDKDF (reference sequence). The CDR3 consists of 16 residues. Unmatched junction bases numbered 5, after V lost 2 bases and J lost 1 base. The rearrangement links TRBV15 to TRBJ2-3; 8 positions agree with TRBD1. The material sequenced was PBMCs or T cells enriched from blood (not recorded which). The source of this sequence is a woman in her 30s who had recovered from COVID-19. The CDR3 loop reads CATSRQGARGTDTQYF. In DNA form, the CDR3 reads TGTGCCACCAGCAGACAGGGGGCGCGGGGCACAGATACGCAGTATTTT.